This T cell receptor (beta chain) was documented in a study of cytomegalovirus exposure and HLA in healthy donors. The donors, nominally healthy at sampling, likely had unrecorded immune exposures. The PCR was carried out with 60 Vbeta primers and 13 Jbeta primers. TCRdb's copy holds only in-frame clones and misses some; the assay was immunoSEQ multiplex PCR. The sample holds roughly 180,000 clones, more than 60% seen once. The germline gives CDR1 LNHDA, CDR2 SQIVND (reference sequence). Trimming shortened V by 5 bases and J by 6 bases, and 23 bases separated the two germline ends. The CDR3 is made up of 17 amino acids.

The TCR was taken from a man aged 18 to 29 in good health and CMV-seronegative. The chain uses TRBV19 and TRBJ2-1; a weak D match, TRBD2 (6 bases). The sequenced sample was PBMCs. In DNA form, the CDR3 reads TGTGCCAGTAGTCATGGGACTCTCTCCTTTAGCCTCAATGAGCAGTTCTTC. This sequence encodes CASSHGTLSFSLNEQFF.